These 14 T cell receptor beta chains were all obtained from the same sample, sequenced in a study of blood T cell repertoires in COVID-19. The method was immunoSEQ multiplex PCR; TCRdb's version includes in-frame clones alone and lacks a portion of them. The sample lists approximately 40,000 clones, 80% seen once, with around 40% in the top ten. The sequencing sample was made of peripheral blood. The receptors come from a man older than 75 with active or convalescent COVID-19.

The J gene is TRBJ2-7, the V gene TRBV16; TRBD1 matches 9 bases. The V segment lost 5 bases and the J segment 9 bases; nucleotides outside the gene matches: 17. The CDR3 loop spans 16 amino acids. Germline V gene lookup returns CDR1 KGHSY and CDR2 FQNENV. The CDR3 sequence: CASSSIVTGGVFVQYF. In nucleotides, the CDR3 is TGTGCCAGCAGCTCAATTGTGACAGGGGGAGTGTTCGTGCAGTACTTC. Combining the CDR3 with reference TRBV16 and TRBJ2-7 gives the whole variable domain GEEVAQTPKHLVRGEGQKAKLYCAPIKGHSYVFWYQQVLKNEFKFLISFQNENVFDETGMPKERFSAKCLPNSPCSLEIQATKLEDSAVYFCASSSIVTGGVFVQYFGPGTRLTVT.

This clone is a singleton in its sample. The chain combines TRBV5-1 with TRBJ1-4; TRBD1 might be the D (6 bases). Germline CDR1 reads SGHRS; CDR2 reads YFSETQ. The CDR3 runs 16 residues. Trimming cost V 0 bases and J 4 bases, with 13 bases left between them. The CDR3 sequence: CASSLGTGQNNEKLFF. DNA of the CDR3: TGCGCCAGCAGCTTGGGAACAGGGCAGAATAATGAAAAACTGTTTTTT.

The chain employs TRBV30 and TRBJ2-2, with 12 bases aligning to TRBD1. The CDR3 has 15 residues. CDR1 and CDR2 (germline): GTSNPN, SVGIG (reference sequence). V dropped 4 bases and J dropped 6; count of bases not matched to a gene: 6. CDR3 DNA: TGTGCCTGGAAAACCCGGGACAGGGGGCCCGGGGAGCTGTTTTTT. Its translation: CAWKTRDRGPGELFF.

J is TRBJ2-5 and V is TRBV5-4, with 7 bases aligning to TRBD2. The V and J ends lost 4 bases and 5 bases, in that order; junction bases with no gene match: 8. Per germline, CDR1 SGHNT and CDR2 YYREEE (reference sequence). This CDR3 spans 14 amino acids. The CDR3 here is CASSTRTSTETQYF. The DNA of the CDR3 is TGTGCCAGCAGCACCAGGACTAGTACGGAGACCCAGTACTTC.

The V call is TRBV5-6, the J call TRBJ1-1; 9 bases match TRBD1. Per germline, CDR1 SGHDT and CDR2 YYEEEE. The J segment lost 6 bases and the V segment lost 4 bases, leaving 10 bases of the junction unmatched. The CDR3 covers 15 residues. The CDR3 loop reads CASSPGDRVAAEAFF. CDR3 sequence (DNA): TGTGCCAGCAGCCCGGGGGACAGGGTTGCCGCTGAAGCTTTCTTT.

The chain combines TRBV28 with TRBJ1-1, with TRBD1 as a possible D gene (6 bases). The CDR3 runs 12 residues. Germline V gene sequence: CDR1 MDHEN, CDR2 SYDVKM. The V and J ends lost 6 bases and 5 bases respectively, with 10 bases between them. CDR3 protein: CASRRDITEAFF. The CDR3 DNA reads TGTGCCAGCAGGAGGGACATTACTGAAGCTTTCTTT. The whole variable domain, filled in from reference TRBV28 and TRBJ1-1, reads DVKVTQSSRYLVKRTGEKVFLECVQDMDHENMFWYRQDPGLGLRLIYFSYDVKMKEKGDIPEGYSVSREKKERFSLILESASTNQTSMYLCASRRDITEAFFGQGTRLTVV.

The rearrangement joins TRBV7-9 to TRBJ1-1; weak D call: TRBD1 (5 bases). Germline V CDR1 and CDR2: SEHNR, FQNEAQ (reference sequence). Trimming removed 4 bases at V and 5 bases at J, with 11 bases between. The CDR3 has 13 residues. This CDR3 is CASSSSGWTEAFF. The CDR3 bases are TGTGCCAGCAGCTCCTCAGGGTGGACTGAAGCTTTCTTT.

This clone was counted a few times. This chain joins TRBV19 and TRBJ1-6, with 9 bases fitting TRBD1. The length of the CDR3 is 18 residues. Germline V gene data show CDR1 as LNHDA and CDR2 as SQIVND (reference sequence). V lost 10 bases and J lost 8; bases outside the gene matches: 21. The CDR3 reads CATKRSRDRVERDSPLHF. CDR3 sequence (DNA): TGTGCCACCAAACGTTCACGGGACAGGGTGGAAAGGGATTCACCCCTCCACTTT.

The V and J genes are TRBV7-2 and TRBJ2-3; no clear D gene. Germline loops: CDR1 SGHTA, CDR2 FQGNSA. V was shortened by 3 bases and J by 3 bases, with 16 bases between the two germline ends. The CDR3 extends over 16 amino acids. Written as DNA, the CDR3 is TGTGCCAGCAGCTTGCGCGTGATGCGTTTAACAGATACGCAGTATTTT. Translation: CASSLRVMRLTDTQYF. The full variable domain, rest sourced from reference TRBV7-2 and TRBJ2-3, is GAGVSQSPSNKVTEKGKDVELRCDPISGHTALYWYRQSLGQGLEFLIYFQGNSAPDKSGLPSDRFSAERTGGSVSTLTIQRTQQEDSAVYLCASSLRVMRLTDTQYFGPGTRLTVL.

The chain employs TRBV20-1 and TRBJ1-1; D gene unclear. Between the trimmed V and J ends, which lost 8 bases and 5 bases, there was a span of 12 bases. The CDR3 runs to 11 residues. The V gene's germline CDR1 is DFQATT and CDR2 SNEGSKA (reference sequence). The CDR3 DNA reads as TGCAGTTTACCGGAGGGAACTGAAGCTTTCTTT. Encoded protein: CSLPEGTEAFF.

V is TRBV7-9 and J is TRBJ2-5; 7 positions agree with TRBD1. The CDR3 totals 15 residues. CDR1 SEHNR and CDR2 FQNEAQ come from the germline V gene (reference sequence). J lost 4 bases, V lost 1 base, and 6 bases had no gene match. CDR3 residues: CASSLGGQLRETQYF. CDR3 DNA: TGTGCCAGCAGCTTAGGGGGACAGTTGAGAGAGACCCAGTACTTC. Full variable domain (missing parts from reference TRBV7-9 and TRBJ2-5): DTGVSQNPRHKITKRGQNVTFRCDPISEHNRLYWYRQTLGQGPEFLTYFQNEAQLEKSRLLSDRFSAERPKGSFSTLEIQRTEQGDSAMYLCASSLGGQLRETQYFGPGTRLLVL.

V and J are TRBV27 and TRBJ1-1; D may be TRBD1 (5 bases). Trimming removed 3 bases at V and 3 bases at J, with 8 bases between. Germline loops: CDR1 MNHEY, CDR2 SMNVEV (reference sequence). The CDR3 totals 13 residues. CDR3 sequence (DNA): TGTGCCAGCAGTTTTTCAGGGTACACTGAAGCTTTCTTT. Translating it yields CASSFSGYTEAFF.

This clone was detected once. The rearrangement joins TRBV2 to TRBJ2-7; 7 bases line up with TRBD1. CDR3 size: 14 residues. Germline V gene lookup returns CDR1 SNHLY and CDR2 FYNNEI. The V and J ends lost 7 bases and 2 bases, in that order; junction bases with no gene match: 8. CDR3 residues: CASTGQVPTYEQYF. CDR3 nucleotide sequence: TGTGCCAGCACAGGACAGGTGCCCACCTACGAGCAGTACTTC.

The rearrangement links TRBV28 to TRBJ2-2; no firm D call. Trimming stripped 4 bases from V and 7 bases from J, with 4 bases between. CDR1 is MDHEN, CDR2 SYDVKM, per germline. This CDR3 is built from 11 residues. The CDR3, as DNA: TGTGCCAGCAGTTCCTTCGGGGAGCTGTTTTTT. Translating gives CASSSFGELFF.